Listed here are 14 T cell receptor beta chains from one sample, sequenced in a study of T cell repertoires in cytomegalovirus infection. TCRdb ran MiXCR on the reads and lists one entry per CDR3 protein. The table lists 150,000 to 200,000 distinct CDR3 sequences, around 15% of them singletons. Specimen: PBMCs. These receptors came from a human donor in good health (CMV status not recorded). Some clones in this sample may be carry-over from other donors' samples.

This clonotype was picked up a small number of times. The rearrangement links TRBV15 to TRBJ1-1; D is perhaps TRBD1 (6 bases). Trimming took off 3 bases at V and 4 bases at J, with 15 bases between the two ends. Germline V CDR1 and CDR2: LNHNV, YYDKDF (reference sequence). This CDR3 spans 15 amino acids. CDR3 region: CATSSVQGGGTEAFF. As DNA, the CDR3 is TGTGCCACCAGCAGTGTACAGGGTGGGGGCACTGAAGCTTTCTTT.

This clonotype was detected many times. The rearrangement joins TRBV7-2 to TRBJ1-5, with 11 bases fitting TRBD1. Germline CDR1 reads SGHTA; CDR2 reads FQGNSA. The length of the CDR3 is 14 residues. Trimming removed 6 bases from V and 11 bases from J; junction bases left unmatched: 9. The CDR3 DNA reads TGTGCCAGCAGTCCCGGACAGGGGGCTATGGCCCAGCATTTT. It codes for CASSPGQGAMAQHF.

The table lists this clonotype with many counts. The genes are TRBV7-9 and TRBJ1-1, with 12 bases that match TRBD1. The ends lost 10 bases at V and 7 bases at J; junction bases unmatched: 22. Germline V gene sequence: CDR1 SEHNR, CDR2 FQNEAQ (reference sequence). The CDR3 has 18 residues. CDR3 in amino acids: CATILSAPPGTGGGEAFF. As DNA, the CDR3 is TGTGCCACGATTCTCTCGGCCCCCCCCGGGACAGGGGGCGGTGAAGCTTTCTTT.

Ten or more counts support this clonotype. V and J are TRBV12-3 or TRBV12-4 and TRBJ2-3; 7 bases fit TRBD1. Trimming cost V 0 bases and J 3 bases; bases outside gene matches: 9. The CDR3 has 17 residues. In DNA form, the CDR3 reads TGTGCCAGCAGTTTAGCACTACAGGGGCTAATGACAGATACGCAGTATTTT. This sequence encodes CASSLALQGLMTDTQYF.

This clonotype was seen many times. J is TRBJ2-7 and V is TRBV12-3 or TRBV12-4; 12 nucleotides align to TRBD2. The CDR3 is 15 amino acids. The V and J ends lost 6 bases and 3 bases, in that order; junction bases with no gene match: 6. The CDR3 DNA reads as TGTGCCAGCAGGGGGGGACTAGCGGGCGGCTACGAGCAGTACTTC. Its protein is CASRGGLAGGYEQYF.

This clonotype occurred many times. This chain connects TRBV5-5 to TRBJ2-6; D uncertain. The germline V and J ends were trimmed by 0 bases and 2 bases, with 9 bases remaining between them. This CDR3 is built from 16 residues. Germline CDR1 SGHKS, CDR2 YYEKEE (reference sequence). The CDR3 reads CASSLAPVTGANVLTF. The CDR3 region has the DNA TGTGCCAGCAGCTTGGCTCCAGTTACTGGGGCCAACGTCCTGACTTTC.

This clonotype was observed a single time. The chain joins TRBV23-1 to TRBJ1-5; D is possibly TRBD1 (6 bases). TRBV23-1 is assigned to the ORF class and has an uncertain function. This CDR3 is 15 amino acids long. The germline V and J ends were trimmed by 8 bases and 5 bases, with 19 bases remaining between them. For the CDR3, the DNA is TGCGCCAGCCCTTCAGGAGGGGGGGGGGATCAGCCCCAGCATTTT. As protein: CASPSGGGGDQPQHF.

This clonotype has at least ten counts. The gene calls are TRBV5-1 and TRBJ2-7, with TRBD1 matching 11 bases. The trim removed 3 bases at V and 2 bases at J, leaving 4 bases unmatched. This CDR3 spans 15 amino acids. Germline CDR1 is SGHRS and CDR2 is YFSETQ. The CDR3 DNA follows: TGCGCCAGCAGCTATCCGGGACAGGGGGCCTACGAGCAGTACTTC. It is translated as CASSYPGQGAYEQYF.

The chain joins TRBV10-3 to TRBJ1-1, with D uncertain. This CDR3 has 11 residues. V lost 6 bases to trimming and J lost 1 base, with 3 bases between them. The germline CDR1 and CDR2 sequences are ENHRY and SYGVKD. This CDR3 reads CAIRENTEAFF. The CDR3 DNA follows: TGTGCCATCAGAGAGAACACTGAAGCTTTCTTT.

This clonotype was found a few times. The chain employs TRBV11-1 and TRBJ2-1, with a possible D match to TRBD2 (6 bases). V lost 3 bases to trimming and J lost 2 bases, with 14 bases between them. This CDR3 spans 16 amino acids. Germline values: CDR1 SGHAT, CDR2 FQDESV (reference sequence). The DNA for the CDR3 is TGTGCCAGCAGCTTGTTTGTAGCGGAAACCTACAATGAGCAGTTCTTC. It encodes CASSLFVAETYNEQFF.

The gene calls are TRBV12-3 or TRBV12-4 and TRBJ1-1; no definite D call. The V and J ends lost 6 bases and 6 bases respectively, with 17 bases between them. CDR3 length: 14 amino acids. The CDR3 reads CASRSRSGKAEAFF. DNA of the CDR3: TGTGCCAGCAGATCTCGGTCCGGAAAAGCTGAAGCTTTCTTT.

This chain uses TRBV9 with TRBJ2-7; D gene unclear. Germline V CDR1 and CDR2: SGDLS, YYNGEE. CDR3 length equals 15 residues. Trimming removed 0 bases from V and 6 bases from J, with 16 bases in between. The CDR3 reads CASSVDQVWSGEQYF. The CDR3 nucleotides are TGTGCCAGCAGCGTAGATCAGGTGTGGTCTGGCGAGCAGTACTTC.

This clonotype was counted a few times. DNA of the CDR3: TGTGCCAGCAGCCCAACTCTCCGGGGACTGTTTTTT. Protein: CASSPTLRGLFF. The chain carries TRBV28 and TRBJ1-4; D unresolved. Between the trimmed V and J ends, which lost 6 bases and 13 bases, there was a span of 15 bases. Germline CDR1 and CDR2: MDHEN and SYDVKM. The CDR3 covers 12 residues.

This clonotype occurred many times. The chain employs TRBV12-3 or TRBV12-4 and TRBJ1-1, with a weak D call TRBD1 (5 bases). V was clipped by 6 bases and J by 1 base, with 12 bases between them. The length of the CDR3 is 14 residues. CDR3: CASRTGGRNTEAFF. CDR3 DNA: TGTGCCAGCAGGACCGGGGGACGGAACACTGAAGCTTTCTTT.